This T cell receptor beta chain was retrieved from a study of blood T cell repertoires in COVID-19. Whole-study context: Acute and convalescent COVID-19 specimens originated in the United States, Italy and Spain. The cDNA or gDNA used as material had been derived from T cells, B-cell-depleted T cells, or PBMCs.

The CDR3 spans 14 residues. V was clipped by 3 bases and J by 1 base, with 7 bases between them. Germline CDR1 reads KGHSH; CDR2 reads LQKENI. Authors' analysis steps: Scientists estimated how many nucleated cells there were by amplifying reference gene primers. Libraries were prepared by immunoSEQ multiplex PCR; TCRdb keeps only in-frame clonotypes and omits some of them. D and trimming come from the DNA, and the V and J calls and clone size come from that table. The sample has around 260,000 clones; more than 75% are singletons. The specimen sequenced was peripheral blood. This chain links TRBV18 with TRBJ1-3; D may be TRBD1 (5 bases). This TCR was recovered from a woman aged 40 to 50 who had recovered from COVID-19. Written as DNA, the CDR3 is TGTGCCAGCTCACCGGGGGGATCTGGAAACACCATATATTTT. This translates into CASSPGGSGNTIYF.